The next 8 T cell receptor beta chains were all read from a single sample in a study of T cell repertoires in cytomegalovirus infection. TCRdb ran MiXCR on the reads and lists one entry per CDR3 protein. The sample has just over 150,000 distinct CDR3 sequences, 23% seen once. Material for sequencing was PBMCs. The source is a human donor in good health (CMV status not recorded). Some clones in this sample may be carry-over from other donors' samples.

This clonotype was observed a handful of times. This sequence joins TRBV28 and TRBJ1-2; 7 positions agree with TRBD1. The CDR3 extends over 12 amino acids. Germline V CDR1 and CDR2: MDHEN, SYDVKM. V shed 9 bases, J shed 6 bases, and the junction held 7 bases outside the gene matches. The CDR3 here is CASWEGAHGYTF. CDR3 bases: TGTGCCAGTTGGGAGGGGGCGCATGGCTACACCTTC.

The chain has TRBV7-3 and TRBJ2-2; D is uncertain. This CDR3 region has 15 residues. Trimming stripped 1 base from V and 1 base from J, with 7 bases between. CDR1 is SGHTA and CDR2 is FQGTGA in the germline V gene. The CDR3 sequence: CASSLNGENTGELFF. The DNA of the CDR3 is TGTGCCAGCAGCTTAAATGGAGAGAACACCGGGGAGCTGTTTTTT.

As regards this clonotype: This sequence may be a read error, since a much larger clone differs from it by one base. CDR3 loop: CASSPGLANNELFF. CDR3 DNA sequence: TGTGCCAGCAGCCCGGGACTAGCGAACAATGAGCTGTTCTTC. The chain couples TRBV12-3 or TRBV12-4 to TRBJ2-1; 10 bases map to TRBD2. The CDR3 contains 14 residues.

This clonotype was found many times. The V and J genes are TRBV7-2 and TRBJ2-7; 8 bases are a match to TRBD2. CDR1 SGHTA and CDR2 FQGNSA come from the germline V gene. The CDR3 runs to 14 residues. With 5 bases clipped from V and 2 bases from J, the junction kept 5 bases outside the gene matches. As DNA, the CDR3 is TGTGCCAGCAGCCCCTCGGGGGGGCCCTACGAGCAGTACTTC. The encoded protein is CASSPSGGPYEQYF.

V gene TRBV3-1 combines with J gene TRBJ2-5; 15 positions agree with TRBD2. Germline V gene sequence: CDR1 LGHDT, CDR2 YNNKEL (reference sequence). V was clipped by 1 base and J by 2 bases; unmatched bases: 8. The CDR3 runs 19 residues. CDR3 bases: TGTGCCAGCAGCCAAGTCGGACTAGCGGGGGGGCCGCAGCAAGAGACCCAGTACTTC. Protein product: CASSQVGLAGGPQQETQYF.

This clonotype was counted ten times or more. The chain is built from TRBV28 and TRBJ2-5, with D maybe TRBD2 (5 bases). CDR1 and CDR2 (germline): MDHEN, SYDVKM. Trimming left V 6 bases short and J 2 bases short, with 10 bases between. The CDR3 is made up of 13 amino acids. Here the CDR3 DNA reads TGTGCCAGCAGACTCCCGGGACAAGAGACCCAGTACTTC. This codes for CASRLPGQETQYF.

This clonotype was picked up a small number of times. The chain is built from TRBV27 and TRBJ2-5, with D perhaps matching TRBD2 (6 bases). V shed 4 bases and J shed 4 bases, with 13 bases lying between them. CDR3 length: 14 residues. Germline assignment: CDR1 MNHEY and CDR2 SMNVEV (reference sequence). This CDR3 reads CASSYSSVGETQYF. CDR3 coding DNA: TGTGCCAGCAGTTATTCTAGCGTGGGAGAGACCCAGTACTTC.

The CDR3 DNA reads as TGTGCCAGCAGCCAGTATAGCGGGAGGGTAGCCTACAATGAGCAGTTCTTC. It translates to CASSQYSGRVAYNEQFF. The genes are TRBV6-2 or TRBV6-3 and TRBJ2-1, with 11 bases identical to TRBD2. This CDR3 contains 17 residues. The trim removed 6 bases at V and 2 bases at J, leaving 9 bases unmatched. CDR1 is MNHEY and CDR2 is SVGEGT in the germline V gene.